The 22 T cell receptor beta chains in this list originate from one sample, sequenced in a study of a mutant IDH1 vaccine in newly diagnosed glioma. Only in-frame clones appear in the TCRdb table, and some are missing; sequencing was by immunoSEQ multiplex PCR. The sample has 70,000 to 100,000 clones, 75% to 95% seen once. These TCRs are of unknown antigen specificity. Time point denoted: week 5, during vaccination. Each dose of the vaccine consisted of 300 ug of mutant IDH1 20-mer peptide, with topical imiquimod. This material consisted of PBMCs, taken from a glioma patient whose treatment included an IDH1 peptide vaccine. Receptors were obtained from a woman between 50 and 59 years old with glioma.

The chain recombines TRBV6-4 with TRBJ1-4; D gene uncertain. This CDR3 region has 14 residues. V lost 2 bases and J lost 8, with 12 bases in between. Germline loops: CDR1 MRHNA, CDR2 SNTAGT. The CDR3 here is CASSDDAGGEKLFF. As DNA, the CDR3 is TGTGCCAGCAGTGACGACGCAGGAGGGGAAAAACTGTTTTTT.

The chain links TRBV28 to TRBJ1-4, with D possibly TRBD1 on 5 matching bases. Germline loops: CDR1 MDHEN, CDR2 SYDVKM. The CDR3 covers 18 residues. V dropped 5 bases and J dropped 4 bases, with 23 bases sitting between them. The CDR3 protein is CASSHDSLPEGLNEKLFF. CDR3 nucleotides: TGTGCCAGCAGTCACGACAGCCTCCCGGAGGGCCTTAATGAAAAACTGTTTTTT.

This clone was recorded once. This chain connects TRBV28 to TRBJ2-1; the D gene is possibly TRBD2 (5 bases). The CDR3 consists of 15 residues. The ends were cut back, 3 bases at V and 6 bases at J, with 15 bases in the middle. The germline V gene has CDR1 MDHEN and CDR2 SYDVKM. The CDR3 loop is CASSLADYNTNEQFF. Written as DNA, the CDR3 is TGTGCCAGCAGTTTGGCTGACTACAATACCAATGAGCAGTTCTTC. Full variable domain (rest looked up from reference TRBV28 and TRBJ2-1): DVKVTQSSRYLVKRTGEKVFLECVQDMDHENMFWYRQDPGLGLRLIYFSYDVKMKEKGDIPEGYSVSREKKERFSLILESASTNQTSMYLCASSLADYNTNEQFFGPGTRLTVL.

This chain uses TRBV5-4 with TRBJ2-5; 8 bases are shared with TRBD2. This CDR3 contains 15 residues. CDR1 and CDR2 from the germline V gene are SGHNT and YYREEE (reference sequence). With V trimmed by 0 bases and J by 7 bases, 8 bases remained unmatched. CDR3 loop: CASSLAGTSGGTQYF. CDR3 coding DNA: TGTGCCAGCAGCTTGGCCGGGACTAGTGGTGGGACCCAGTACTTC.

This clone was seen once. The chain has TRBV7-9 and TRBJ1-2, with D uncertain. The CDR3 extends over 14 amino acids. Germline V gene lookup returns CDR1 SEHNR and CDR2 FQNEAQ (reference sequence). The V gene lost 4 bases and the J gene lost 1 base, with 10 bases spanning the gap. The CDR3 coding sequence is TGTGCCAGCAGCTCCCAATCTAGTAACTATGGCTACACCTTC. Amino acids: CASSSQSSNYGYTF. Using reference TRBV7-9 and TRBJ1-2 for the parts outside the CDR3, the full variable domain is DTGVSQNPRHKITKRGQNVTFRCDPISEHNRLYWYRQTLGQGPEFLTYFQNEAQLEKSRLLSDRFSAERPKGSFSTLEIQRTEQGDSAMYLCASSSQSSNYGYTFGSGTRLTVV.

J is TRBJ1-6 and V is TRBV5-1, with 8 bases aligning to TRBD1. This CDR3 region has 14 residues. The V segment lost 8 bases and the J segment 5 bases; nucleotides outside the gene matches: 6. Germline V gene lookup returns CDR1 SGHRS and CDR2 YFSETQ. CDR3 nucleotides: TGCGCCAGAGGAGACAGGGGAGATAATTCACCCCTCCACTTT. Translated, it gives CARGDRGDNSPLHF.

This clone appeared once. This sequence joins TRBV5-1 and TRBJ2-3, with D tentatively TRBD2 (6 bases). V shed 4 bases and J shed 4 bases, with 16 bases lying between them. Germline V CDR1 and CDR2: SGHRS, YFSETQ. This CDR3 comprises 15 residues. The CDR3 loop reads CASSPGGTRADTQYF. In DNA, the CDR3 is TGCGCCAGCAGCCCCGGGGGAACCCGGGCAGATACGCAGTATTTT.

The chain couples TRBV2 to TRBJ2-7; D is perhaps TRBD1 (7 bases). In germline, CDR1 is SNHLY, CDR2 FYNNEI. This CDR3 is 15 amino acids long. Trimming shortened V by 1 base and J by 3 bases, and 13 bases separated the two germline ends. For the CDR3, the DNA is TGTGCCAGCAGTGAAGTGAGGCAGGGGGGCTACGAGCAGTACTTC. Residues: CASSEVRQGGYEQYF.

V and J are TRBV7-9 and TRBJ2-7; TRBD2 matches at 9 bases. The V gene's germline CDR1 is SEHNR and CDR2 FQNEAQ (reference sequence). There are 18 residues in the CDR3. V shed 5 bases, J shed 1 base, and the junction held 15 bases outside the gene matches. In DNA form, the CDR3 reads TGTGCCAGCAGCGACGGAGGTGGCGGGAGGGGGGAATCCTACGAGCAGTACTTC. Protein: CASSDGGGGRGESYEQYF.

In regard to this clone: Its ends do not fully match the called genes, so a read error is possible. The CDR3 is CASSVGMGLETFF. DNA for the CDR3: TGTGCCAGCAGCGTTGGAATGGGGCTTGAAACTTTCTTT. The chain couples TRBV9 to TRBJ1-1; tentatively, D is TRBD1 (5 bases). Germline CDR1 reads SGDLS; CDR2 reads YYNGEE. This CDR3 comprises 13 residues.

Note on this clone: The junction differs from germline at one of its ends, possibly a read error. The chain carries TRBV7-7 and TRBJ2-1; D possibly corresponds to TRBD2 (5 bases). This CDR3 has 17 residues. Germline CDR1 and CDR2: SSHAT and FNYEAQ (reference sequence). In nucleotides, the CDR3 is TGTGCTAGCAGCCCGGCGGGTAGCGCTAGCTCCTACAATGAGCAGTTCTTC. This translates into CASSPAGSASSYNEQFF.

This chain links TRBV25-1 with TRBJ2-1; D perhaps matches TRBD2 (5 bases). The CDR3 totals 16 residues. Germline-derived CDR1 and CDR2 are MGHDK and SYGVNS. V gave up 1 base and J gave up 0 bases, with 10 bases separating them. The CDR3 nucleotides are TGTGCCAGCAGTGAATCGGGAACCGGCTCCTACAATGAGCAGTTCTTC. This translates into CASSESGTGSYNEQFF.

The V and J genes are TRBV7-4 and TRBJ2-3, with 12 bases matching TRBD2. V shed 1 base, J shed 4 bases, and the junction held 6 bases outside the gene matches. CDR1 and CDR2 (germline): SGHVT, SQSDAQ. The CDR3 is 17 amino acids. As DNA, the CDR3 is TGTGCCAGCAGCTTAGGGGCTAGCGGGAGGGTCGCAGATACGCAGTATTTT. Amino acids: CASSLGASGRVADTQYF.

In its sample, this clone was seen once. J is TRBJ2-6 and V is TRBV2; maybe TRBD2 (5 bases). Trimming took off 10 bases at V and 0 bases at J, with 10 bases between the two ends. The CDR3 has 14 amino acids. Germline CDR1 reads SNHLY; CDR2 reads FYNNEI. The CDR3 DNA reads as TGTGCCACCGGCGGGTTCTCTGGGGCCAACGTCCTGACTTTC. Protein: CATGGFSGANVLTF.

The V and J genes are TRBV28 and TRBJ1-6, with 11 nucleotides matching TRBD1. Germline trimming cut 5 bases from V and 7 bases from J; bases unmatched to any gene: 4. CDR1 is MDHEN and CDR2 is SYDVKM in the germline V gene. The length of the CDR3 is 15 residues. In nucleotides, the CDR3 is TGTGCCAGCAGTCTGGGACAGGGGGGCAATTCACCCCTCCACTTT. Its protein product is CASSLGQGGNSPLHF. Complete variable domain (other parts from reference TRBV28 and TRBJ1-6): DVKVTQSSRYLVKRTGEKVFLECVQDMDHENMFWYRQDPGLGLRLIYFSYDVKMKEKGDIPEGYSVSREKKERFSLILESASTNQTSMYLCASSLGQGGNSPLHFGNGTRLTVT.

Concerning this clone itself: This is likely a read error, given that the CDR3 carries no conserved phenylalanine or tryptophan at its end. V gene TRBV5-1 combines with J gene TRBJ1-6; possibly TRBD1 for D (5 bases). Germline-derived CDR1 and CDR2 are SGHRS and YFSETQ. V lost 0 bases and J lost 8, with 9 bases in between. This CDR3 is built from 14 residues. CDR3: CASSLGQKDSPLHS. The CDR3 DNA reads TGCGCCAGCAGCTTGGGACAGAAGGATTCACCCCTCCACTCT.

The CDR3 region has the DNA TGTGCCAGCAGTGTGCTAGCGGGAGGGGCGCAAGAGACCCAGTACTTC. Amino acids: CASSVLAGGAQETQYF. The chain is built from TRBV6-1 and TRBJ2-5; TRBD2 aligns across 12 bases. The CDR3 consists of 16 residues. Germline-derived CDR1 and CDR2 are MNHNS and SASEGT. The V gene end was trimmed by 4 bases and the J gene end by 2 bases; junction bases not matched to a gene: 5.

The chain uses TRBV7-9 and TRBJ1-3; D is uncertain. The V gene's germline CDR1 is SEHNR and CDR2 FQNEAQ (reference sequence). The CDR3 totals 14 residues. Trimming stripped 2 bases from V and 4 bases from J, with 9 bases between. CDR3 protein: CASSLWGGGNTIYF. In DNA form, the CDR3 reads TGTGCCAGCAGCTTATGGGGTGGCGGAAACACCATATATTTT.

V and J are TRBV9 and TRBJ2-5, with 10 bases fitting TRBD1. The J call may be faulty, since TRBJ2-7 better matches the DNA end. The length of the CDR3 is 13 residues. Per germline, CDR1 SGDLS and CDR2 YYNGEE. CDR3 coding DNA: TGTGCCAGCGGGGACAGGGGAGGCTACGAGCAGTACTTC. Its protein is CASGDRGGYEQYF.

V and J are TRBV11-2 and TRBJ2-7; 8 bases align to TRBD2. This CDR3 region has 15 residues. Losses at the gene ends were 3 bases for V and 6 bases for J; bases not matched to a gene: 10. Germline V gene data show CDR1 as SGHAT and CDR2 as FQNNGV. This chain's CDR3 is CASSLASAGGREQYF. The CDR3 bases are TGTGCCAGCAGCTTGGCGTCGGCGGGAGGCCGCGAGCAGTACTTC. The complete variable domain, with remaining parts taken from reference TRBV11-2 and TRBJ2-7, reads EAGVAQSPRYKIIEKRQSVAFWCNPISGHATLYWYQQILGQGPKLLIQFQNNGVVDDSQLPKDRFSAERLKGVDSTLKIQPAKLEDSAVYLCASSLASAGGREQYFGPGTRLTVT.

The chain links TRBV7-8 to TRBJ1-1, with D maybe TRBD1 (5 bases). V gave up 1 base and J gave up 0 bases, with 9 bases separating them. Germline lookup yields CDR1 SGHVS and CDR2 FQNEAQ. CDR3 length: 15 amino acids. The CDR3 sequence is CASSLDQGMNTEAFF. The CDR3 coding sequence is TGTGCCAGCAGCTTAGATCAGGGAATGAACACTGAAGCTTTCTTT.

This clone was seen a handful of times. The V call is TRBV29-1, the J call TRBJ2-7; no clear D gene. The V end was cut by 0 bases, the J end by 5 bases, with 8 bases between. The CDR3 consists of 12 residues. Per the germline V gene, CDR1 is SQVTM and CDR2 is ANQGSEA. For the CDR3, the DNA is TGCAGCGTTGAAGAGCAGACGGACGAGCAGTACTTC. Translated: CSVEEQTDEQYF.